This T cell receptor (beta chain) was captured by sequencing in a study of vaccination and CD4 T cells after COVID-19 (dated 2022 in TCRdb). At the level of the whole study: Convalescent patients had a positive SARS-CoV-2 result on nasal swab PCR, and of these patients, several had mild disease and one had severe disease. The convalescent cohort included six males and four females, with two Hispanic individuals, seven Caucasians, two Asians and one multiracial person. Each participant got two doses of either the Pfizer-BioNTech BNT162b2 vaccine (n=8) or the Moderna mRNA-1273 vaccine (n=2). Post-COVID blood samples were collected from convalescent patients a median of roughly 100 days after diagnosis, with a range of about 35 to 170 days. Post-vaccine blood samples were obtained a median of around 74 days after the second vaccine dose, with a range of about 12 to 241 days. Culture stimuli were overlapping spike peptide pools from SARS-CoV-2 and from the common cold coronaviruses HCoV-NL63, HCoV-OC43 and HCoV-229E. Control cultures received a CEFX viral epitope pool as the positive control, an HIV-1 Nef peptide pool as the negative control, or no peptide. In 10 COVID-19 convalescent patients and a few infection-naive healthy vaccine recipients, the spike-specific CD4+ TCR repertoire before mRNA vaccination was compared with the repertoire after mRNA vaccination. Study-wide conclusions, independent of this receptor: In convalescent patients, a median about 86% of post-vaccine SARS-CoV-2-reactive clones were detected only after vaccination, suggesting vaccine-specific priming. Although the median number of SARS-CoV-2-reactive clonotypes went up from roughly 20 after infection to 38 after vaccination, the increase was not significant. Of the vaccine-specific clones found in convalescent patients, nearly all (304 of 307) were mono-reactive for SARS-CoV-2 spike instead of being cross-reactive with common cold coronaviruses. The study included relatively few convalescent patients and did not analyze early timepoints after natural infection.

The protocol used for the library was PCR. At the Johns Hopkins FTIC core, DNA from the cultured CD4+ T cells underwent TCR sequencing with the Oncomine TCR Beta short-read assay. The QIAamp micro DNA kit was used to extract genomic DNA from the cultured CD4+ T cells. The Oncomine TCR Beta libraries from cultured CD4+ T cells were pooled using unique dual indexes and then sequenced on an Illumina iSeq 100. Turning to the authors' computational methods: Non-productive sequences were filtered out, and CDR3s that did not start with C, did not end with F or W, or were shorter than 7 amino acids were discarded. Antigen-specific clonotypes were identified with the MANAFEST web application by comparing peptide-stimulated wells with reference and other culture wells. An FDR below 0.05, an odds ratio above 5, and a productive frequency above 0.1% in at least two of three replicate wells were required for clones to be considered positive. A clonotype was classed as cross-reactive if the clonotype showed significant expansion both in SARS-CoV-2 spike wells and in at least one common cold coronavirus spike condition. Similarity between CDR3 sequences was evaluated in R version 3.6.1 using Levenshtein distances (stringdist) and unrooted phylogenetic trees (ape). TCRdb ran its own pipeline on the public reads, namely fastp trimming at Q25 and MiXCR clone calling, and kept in-frame beta chains. Identical CDR3 protein sequences are pooled into one entry, listed with their most common genes and DNA. These V and J calls are TCRdb output, not the study's own analysis. This sample holds some 14,000 distinct CDR3 sequences; 35% were observed only once. In total, the top ten clones hold about an eighth of the sample.

V drops 3 bases and J drops 2 bases, leaving 6 bases in between. CDR1 and CDR2, looked up from the germline V gene, are SGHTA and FQGTGA. The CDR3 covers 13 residues, taking in both the cysteine and the phenylalanine. The retained sequence is limited to the CDR3, 39 bases, with the frame set at the first base. Interpreted using the paper, the treatment or condition label stands for: approximately nine-day PBMC culture with coronavirus spike peptide pools or control peptides (ViraFEST assay). The ViraFEST assay was used in the study, in which antigen-specific T cells were expanded with peptide pools and expanded clonotypes were subsequently identified by TCR sequencing. The positive SARS-CoV-2 PCR tests of the convalescent patients were dated from March to December 2020, before the Alpha, Beta and Delta variants emerged in the United States. PBMCs were cultured at around 2 million per well in IMDM supplemented with approximately 4.7% human AB serum and roughly 10 IU/ml IL-2, with approximately 10 ug/ml peptide pools added. On days 3 and 7, half of the culture medium was replaced with fresh IL-2-containing medium. After 10 to 11 days of culture, CD4+ T cells were isolated by negative selection with the EasySep CD4+ T cell isolation kit. Ficoll-Paque Plus gradient centrifugation was used to isolate PBMCs from whole blood, and the isolated PBMCs were then either used fresh or cryopreserved at -140C. In general, triplicate wells were set up for every culture condition.

Regarding this clonotype: Its antigen remains undetermined. One base away there is no much larger clone; base qualities are not given.

This TCR was recovered from a human donor who had recovered from COVID-19. The material sequenced was CD4+ T cells from blood, cultured in vitro. The chain uses TRBV7-3 and TRBJ2-3; no confident D gene assignment can be made. The bases are TGTGCCAGCAGCTTGGGCGACACAGATACGCAGTATTTT. This codes for CASSLGDTDTQYF.